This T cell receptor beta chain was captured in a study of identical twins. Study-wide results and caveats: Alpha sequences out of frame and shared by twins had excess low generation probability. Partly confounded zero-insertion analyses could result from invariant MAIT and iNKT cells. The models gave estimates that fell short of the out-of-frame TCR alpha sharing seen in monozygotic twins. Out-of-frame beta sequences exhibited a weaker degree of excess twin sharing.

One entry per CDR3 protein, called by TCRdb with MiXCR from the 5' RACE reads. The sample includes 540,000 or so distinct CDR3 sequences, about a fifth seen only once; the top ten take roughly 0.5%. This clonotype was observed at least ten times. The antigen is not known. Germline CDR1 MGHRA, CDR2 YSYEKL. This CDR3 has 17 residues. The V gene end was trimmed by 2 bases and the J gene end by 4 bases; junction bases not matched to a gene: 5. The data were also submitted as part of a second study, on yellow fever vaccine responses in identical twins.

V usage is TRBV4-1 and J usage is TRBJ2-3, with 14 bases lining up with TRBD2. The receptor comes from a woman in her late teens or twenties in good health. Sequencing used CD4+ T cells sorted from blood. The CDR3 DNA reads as TGCGCCAGCAGCCAATCGGGACTAGCGGGAGTATCAGATACGCAGTATTTT. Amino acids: CASSQSGLAGVSDTQYF.